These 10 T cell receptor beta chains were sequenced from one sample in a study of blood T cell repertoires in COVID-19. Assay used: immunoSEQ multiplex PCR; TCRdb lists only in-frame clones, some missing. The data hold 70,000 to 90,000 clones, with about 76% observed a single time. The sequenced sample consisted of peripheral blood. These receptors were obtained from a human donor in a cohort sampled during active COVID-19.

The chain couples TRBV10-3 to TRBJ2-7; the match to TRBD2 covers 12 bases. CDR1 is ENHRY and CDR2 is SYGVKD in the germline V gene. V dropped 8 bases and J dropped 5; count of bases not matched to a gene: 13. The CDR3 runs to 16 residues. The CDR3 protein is CAIGSLRLAGVHEQYF. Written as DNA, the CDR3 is TGTGCCATCGGAAGTTTAAGACTAGCGGGAGTGCACGAGCAGTACTTC.

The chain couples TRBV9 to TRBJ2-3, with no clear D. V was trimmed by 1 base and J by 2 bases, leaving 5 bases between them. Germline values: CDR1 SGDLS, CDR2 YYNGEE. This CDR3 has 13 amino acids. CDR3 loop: CASSVSITDTQYF. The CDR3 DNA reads TGTGCCAGCAGCGTATCAATCACAGATACGCAGTATTTT. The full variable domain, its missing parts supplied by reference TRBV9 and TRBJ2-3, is DSGVTQTPKHLITATGQRVTLRCSPRSGDLSVYWYQQSLDQGLQFLIQYYNGEERAKGNILERFSAQQFPDLHSELNLSSLELGDSALYFCASSVSITDTQYFGPGTRLTVL.

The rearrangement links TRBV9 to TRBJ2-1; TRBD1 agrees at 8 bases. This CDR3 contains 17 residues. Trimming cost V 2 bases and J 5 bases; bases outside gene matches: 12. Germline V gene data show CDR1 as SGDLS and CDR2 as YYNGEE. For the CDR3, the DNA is TGTGCCAGCAGCGTCCGACCGGACAGGGAGGTCCACAATGAGCAGTTCTTC. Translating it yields CASSVRPDREVHNEQFF.

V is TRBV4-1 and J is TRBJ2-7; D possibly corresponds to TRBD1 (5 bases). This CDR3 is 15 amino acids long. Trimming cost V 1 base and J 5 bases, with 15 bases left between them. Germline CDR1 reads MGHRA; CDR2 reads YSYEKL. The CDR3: CASSQVRQGRNEQYF. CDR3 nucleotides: TGCGCCAGCAGCCAAGTTCGGCAGGGAAGGAACGAGCAGTACTTC.

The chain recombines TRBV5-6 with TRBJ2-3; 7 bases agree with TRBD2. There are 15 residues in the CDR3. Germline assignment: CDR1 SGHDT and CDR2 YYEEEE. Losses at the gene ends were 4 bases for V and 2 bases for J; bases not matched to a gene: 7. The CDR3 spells CASSNRDYNTDTQYF. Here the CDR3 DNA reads TGTGCCAGCAGCAACCGGGACTATAACACAGATACGCAGTATTTT.

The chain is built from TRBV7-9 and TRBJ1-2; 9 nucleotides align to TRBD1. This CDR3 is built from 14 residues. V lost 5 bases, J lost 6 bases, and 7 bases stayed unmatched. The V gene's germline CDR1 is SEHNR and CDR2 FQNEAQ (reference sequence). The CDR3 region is CASSKGTGGDGYTF. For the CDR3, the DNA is TGTGCCAGCAGCAAGGGTACAGGGGGCGATGGCTACACCTTC.

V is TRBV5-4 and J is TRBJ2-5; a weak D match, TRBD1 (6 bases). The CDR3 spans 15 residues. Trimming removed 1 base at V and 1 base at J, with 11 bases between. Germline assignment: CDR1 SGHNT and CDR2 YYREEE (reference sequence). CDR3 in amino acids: CASSLNREGQETQYF. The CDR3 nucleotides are TGTGCCAGCAGCTTGAACAGGGAAGGCCAAGAGACCCAGTACTTC.

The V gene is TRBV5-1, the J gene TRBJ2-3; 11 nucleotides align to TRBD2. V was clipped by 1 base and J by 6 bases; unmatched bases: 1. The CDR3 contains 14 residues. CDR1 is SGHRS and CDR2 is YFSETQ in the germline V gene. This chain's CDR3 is CASSLTSGSDTQYF. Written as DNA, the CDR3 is TGCGCCAGCAGCTTGACTAGCGGGAGTGATACGCAGTATTTT.

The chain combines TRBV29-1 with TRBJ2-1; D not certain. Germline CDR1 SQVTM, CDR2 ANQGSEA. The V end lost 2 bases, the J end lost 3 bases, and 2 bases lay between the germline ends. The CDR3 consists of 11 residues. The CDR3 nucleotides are TGCAGCGTTGAATACTACAATGAGCAGTTCTTC. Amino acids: CSVEYYNEQFF.

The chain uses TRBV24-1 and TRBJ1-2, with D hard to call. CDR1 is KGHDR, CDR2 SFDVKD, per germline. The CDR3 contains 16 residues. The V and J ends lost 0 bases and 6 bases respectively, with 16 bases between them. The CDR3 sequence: CATSDLEAAALDGYTF. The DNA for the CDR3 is TGTGCCACCAGTGATTTGGAGGCGGCAGCCTTAGATGGCTACACCTTC.